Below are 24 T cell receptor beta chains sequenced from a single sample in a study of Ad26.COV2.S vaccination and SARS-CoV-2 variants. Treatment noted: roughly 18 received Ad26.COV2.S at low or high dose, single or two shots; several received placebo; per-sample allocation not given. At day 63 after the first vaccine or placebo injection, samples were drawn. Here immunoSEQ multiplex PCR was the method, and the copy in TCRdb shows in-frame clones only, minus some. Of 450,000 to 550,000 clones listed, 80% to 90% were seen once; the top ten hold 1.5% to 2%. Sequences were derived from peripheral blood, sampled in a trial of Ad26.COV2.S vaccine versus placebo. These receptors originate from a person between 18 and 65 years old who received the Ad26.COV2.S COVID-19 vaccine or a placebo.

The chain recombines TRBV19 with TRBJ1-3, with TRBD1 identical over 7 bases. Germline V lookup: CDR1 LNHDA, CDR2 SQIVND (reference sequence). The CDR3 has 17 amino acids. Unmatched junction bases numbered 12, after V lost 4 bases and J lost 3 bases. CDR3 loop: CASSTRQGSAYGNTIYF. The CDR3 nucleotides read TGTGCCAGTAGTACTCGACAGGGCTCGGCGTATGGAAACACCATATATTTT.

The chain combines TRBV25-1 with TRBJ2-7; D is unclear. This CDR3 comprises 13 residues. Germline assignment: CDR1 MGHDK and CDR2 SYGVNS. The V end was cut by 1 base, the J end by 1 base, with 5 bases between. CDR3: CASSEWGSYEQYF. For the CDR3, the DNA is TGTGCCAGCAGTGAATGGGGTTCCTACGAGCAGTACTTC.

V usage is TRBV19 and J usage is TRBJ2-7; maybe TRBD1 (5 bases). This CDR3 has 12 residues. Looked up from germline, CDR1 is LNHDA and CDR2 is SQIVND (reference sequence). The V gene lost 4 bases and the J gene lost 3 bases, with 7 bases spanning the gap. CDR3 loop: CASSNGHYEQYF. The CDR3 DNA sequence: TGTGCCAGTAGTAACGGACACTACGAGCAGTACTTC.

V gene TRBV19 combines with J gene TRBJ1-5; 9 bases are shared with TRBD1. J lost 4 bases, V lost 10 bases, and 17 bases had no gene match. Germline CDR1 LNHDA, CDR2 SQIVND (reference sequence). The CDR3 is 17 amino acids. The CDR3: CATGGQGRDLGNQPQHF. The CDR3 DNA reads TGTGCCACCGGGGGACAGGGCCGGGACCTGGGGAATCAGCCCCAGCATTTT.

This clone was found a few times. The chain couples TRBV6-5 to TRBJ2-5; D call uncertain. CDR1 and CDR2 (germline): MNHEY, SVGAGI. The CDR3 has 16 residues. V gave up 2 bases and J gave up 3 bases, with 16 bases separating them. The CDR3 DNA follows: TGTGCCAGCAGTTACGGCCCGAATGCCCCCAAAGAGACCCAGTACTTC. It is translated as CASSYGPNAPKETQYF.

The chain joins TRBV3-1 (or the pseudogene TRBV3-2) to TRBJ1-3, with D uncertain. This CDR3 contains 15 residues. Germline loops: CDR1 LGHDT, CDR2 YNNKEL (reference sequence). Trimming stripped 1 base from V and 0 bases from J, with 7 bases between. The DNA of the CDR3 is TGTGCCAGCAGCCAAGGCTCCTTCTCTGGAAACACCATATATTTT. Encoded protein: CASSQGSFSGNTIYF.

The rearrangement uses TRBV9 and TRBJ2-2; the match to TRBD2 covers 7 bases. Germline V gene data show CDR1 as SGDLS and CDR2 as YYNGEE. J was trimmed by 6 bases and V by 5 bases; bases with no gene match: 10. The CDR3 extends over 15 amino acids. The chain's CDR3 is CASRRGEGKAGELFF. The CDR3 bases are TGTGCCAGCAGACGTGGGGAGGGGAAGGCCGGGGAGCTGTTTTTT.

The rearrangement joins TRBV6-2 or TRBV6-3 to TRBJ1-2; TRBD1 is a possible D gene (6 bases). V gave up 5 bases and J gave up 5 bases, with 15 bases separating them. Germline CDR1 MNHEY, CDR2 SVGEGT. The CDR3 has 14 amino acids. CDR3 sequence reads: CASSPPGGGYGYTF. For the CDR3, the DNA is TGTGCCAGCAGTCCGCCGGGAGGGGGATATGGCTACACCTTC.

The CDR3 region has the DNA TGTGCCTGGAGTTCAAATCCGGGACACCCTTTCGGCTACACCTTC. Its protein is CAWSSNPGHPFGYTF. V is TRBV30 and J is TRBJ1-2, with TRBD1 as a possible D gene (6 bases). Trimming pared 2 bases from V and 8 bases from J, leaving 21 bases between. The CDR3 covers 15 residues. Germline V gene sequence: CDR1 GTSNPN, CDR2 SVGIG (reference sequence). The whole variable domain, filled in from reference TRBV30 and TRBJ1-2, reads SQTIHQWPATLVQPVGSPLSLECTVEGTSNPNLYWYRQAAGRGLQLLFYSVGIGQISSEVPQNLSASRPQDRQFILSSKKLLLSDSGFYLCAWSSNPGHPFGYTFGSGTRLTVV.

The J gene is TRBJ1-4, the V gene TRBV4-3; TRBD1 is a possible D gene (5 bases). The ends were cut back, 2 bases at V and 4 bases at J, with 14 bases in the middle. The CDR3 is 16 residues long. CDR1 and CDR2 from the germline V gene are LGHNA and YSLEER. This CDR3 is CASSQHSGGINEKLFF. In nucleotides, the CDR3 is TGCGCCAGCAGCCAACACTCCGGGGGGATTAATGAAAAACTGTTTTTT.

CDR3 bases: TGTGCCAGCTCGAAGTCTTACACATACAAAAACATTCAGTACTTC. Translating it yields CASSKSYTYKNIQYF. The V gene is TRBV6-5, the J gene TRBJ2-4; D is uncertain. From germline, CDR1 is MNHEY and CDR2 SVGAGI. This CDR3 comprises 15 residues. V gave up 8 bases and J gave up 3 bases, with 17 bases separating them.

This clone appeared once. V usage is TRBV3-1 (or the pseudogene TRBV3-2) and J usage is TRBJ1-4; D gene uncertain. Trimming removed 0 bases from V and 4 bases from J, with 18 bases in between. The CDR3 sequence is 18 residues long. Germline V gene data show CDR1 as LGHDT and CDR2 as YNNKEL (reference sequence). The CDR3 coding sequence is TGTGCCAGCAGCCAAGATCTTGGAACAAACCTCCTTAATGAAAAACTGTTTTTT. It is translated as CASSQDLGTNLLNEKLFF.

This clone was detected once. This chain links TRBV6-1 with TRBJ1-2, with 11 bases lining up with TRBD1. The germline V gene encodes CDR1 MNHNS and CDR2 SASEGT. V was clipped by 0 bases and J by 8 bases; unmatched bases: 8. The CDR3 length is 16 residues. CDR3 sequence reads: CASSEARWTGGRGYTF. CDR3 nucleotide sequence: TGTGCCAGCAGTGAAGCGCGGTGGACAGGGGGCAGGGGCTACACCTTC.

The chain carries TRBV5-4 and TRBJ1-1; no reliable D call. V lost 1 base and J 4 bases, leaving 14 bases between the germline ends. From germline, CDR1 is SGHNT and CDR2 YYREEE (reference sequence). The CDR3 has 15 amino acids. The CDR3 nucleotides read TGTGCCAGCAGCTTGAGGAACAGCATTGGCACTGAAGCTTTCTTT. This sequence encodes CASSLRNSIGTEAFF. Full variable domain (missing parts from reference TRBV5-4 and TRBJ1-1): ETGVTQSPTHLIKTRGQQVTLRCSSQSGHNTVSWYQQALGQGPQFIFQYYREEENGRGNFPPRFSGLQFPNYSSELNVNALELDDSALYLCASSLRNSIGTEAFFGQGTRLTVV.

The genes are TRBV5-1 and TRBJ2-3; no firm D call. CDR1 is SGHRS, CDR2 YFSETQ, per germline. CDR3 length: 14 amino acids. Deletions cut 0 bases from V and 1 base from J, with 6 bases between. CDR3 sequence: CASSLARGTDTQYF. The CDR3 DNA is TGCGCCAGCAGCTTGGCTAGGGGCACAGATACGCAGTATTTT.

CDR3 protein: CASSATGLTNNSPLHF. CDR3 coding DNA: TGTGCCAGCAGCGCAACTGGTCTGACCAATAATTCACCCCTCCACTTT. The rearrangement links TRBV6-4 to TRBJ1-6; D call uncertain. Germline CDR1 MRHNA, CDR2 SNTAGT. CDR3 length: 16 residues. Trimming pared 6 bases from V and 5 bases from J, leaving 17 bases between.

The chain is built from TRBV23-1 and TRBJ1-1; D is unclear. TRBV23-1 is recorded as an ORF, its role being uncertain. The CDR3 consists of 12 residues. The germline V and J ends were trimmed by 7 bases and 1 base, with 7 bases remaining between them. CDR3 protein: CASTIENTEAFF. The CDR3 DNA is TGCGCCAGCACGATTGAGAACACTGAAGCTTTCTTT.

The chain's CDR3 is CASSLDPVLGNTIYF. In DNA, the CDR3 is TGCGCCAGCAGCTTGGATCCCGTCCTTGGAAACACCATATATTTT. V and J are TRBV5-1 and TRBJ1-3, with unresolved D. The CDR3 sequence is 15 residues long. V was trimmed by 0 bases and J by 3 bases, leaving 10 bases between them. Germline V CDR1 and CDR2: SGHRS, YFSETQ.

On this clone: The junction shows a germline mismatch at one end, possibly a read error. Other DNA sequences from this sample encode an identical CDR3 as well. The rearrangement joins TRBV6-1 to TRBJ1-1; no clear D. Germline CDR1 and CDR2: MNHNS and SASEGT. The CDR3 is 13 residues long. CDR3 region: CASSDLRRLEAFF. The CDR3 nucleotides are TGTGCCAGCAGTGATCTACGGCGACTTGAAGCCTTCTTT.

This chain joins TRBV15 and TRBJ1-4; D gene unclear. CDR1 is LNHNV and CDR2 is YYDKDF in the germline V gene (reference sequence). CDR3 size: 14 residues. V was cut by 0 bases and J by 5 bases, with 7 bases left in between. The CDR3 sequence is CATSRDLGNEKLFF. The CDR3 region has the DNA TGTGCCACCAGCAGAGATTTAGGGAATGAAAAACTGTTTTTT.

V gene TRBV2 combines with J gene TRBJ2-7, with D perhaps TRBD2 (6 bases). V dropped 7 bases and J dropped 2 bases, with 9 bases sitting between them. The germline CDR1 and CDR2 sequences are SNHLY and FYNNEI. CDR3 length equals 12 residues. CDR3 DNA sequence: TGTGCCAGCACCCGGACTACCTACGAGCAGTACTTC. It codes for CASTRTTYEQYF.

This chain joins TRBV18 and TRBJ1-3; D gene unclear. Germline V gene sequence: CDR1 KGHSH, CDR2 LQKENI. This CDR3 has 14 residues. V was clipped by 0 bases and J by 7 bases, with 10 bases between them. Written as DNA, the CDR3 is TGTGCCAGCTCACCACCGTCGACACAGAACACCATATATTTT. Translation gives CASSPPSTQNTIYF.

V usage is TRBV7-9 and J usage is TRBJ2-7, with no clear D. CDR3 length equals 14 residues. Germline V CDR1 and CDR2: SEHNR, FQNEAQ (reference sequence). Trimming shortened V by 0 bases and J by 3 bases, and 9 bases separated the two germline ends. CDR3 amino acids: CASSLAGRSYEQYF. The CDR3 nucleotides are TGTGCCAGCAGCTTAGCGGGAAGGAGCTACGAGCAGTACTTC. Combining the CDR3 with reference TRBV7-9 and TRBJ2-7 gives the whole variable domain DTGVSQNPRHKITKRGQNVTFRCDPISEHNRLYWYRQTLGQGPEFLTYFQNEAQLEKSRLLSDRFSAERPKGSFSTLEIQRTEQGDSAMYLCASSLAGRSYEQYFGPGTRLTVT.

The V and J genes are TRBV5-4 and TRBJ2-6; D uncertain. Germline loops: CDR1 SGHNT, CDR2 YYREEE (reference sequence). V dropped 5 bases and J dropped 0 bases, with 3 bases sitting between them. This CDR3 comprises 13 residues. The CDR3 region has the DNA TGTGCCAGCAGATACTCTGGGGCCAACGTCCTGACTTTC. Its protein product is CASRYSGANVLTF.